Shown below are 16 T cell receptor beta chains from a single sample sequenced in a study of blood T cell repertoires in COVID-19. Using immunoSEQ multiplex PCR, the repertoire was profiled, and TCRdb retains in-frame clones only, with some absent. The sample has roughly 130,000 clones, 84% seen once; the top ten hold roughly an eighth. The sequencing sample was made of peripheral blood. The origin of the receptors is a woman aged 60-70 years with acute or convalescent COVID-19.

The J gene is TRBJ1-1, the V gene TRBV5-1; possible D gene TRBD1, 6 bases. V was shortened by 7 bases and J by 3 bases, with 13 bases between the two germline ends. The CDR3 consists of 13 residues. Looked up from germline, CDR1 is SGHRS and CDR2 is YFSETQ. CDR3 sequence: CASVGQPYTEAFF. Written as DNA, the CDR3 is TGCGCCAGCGTCGGACAGCCTTACACTGAAGCTTTCTTT.

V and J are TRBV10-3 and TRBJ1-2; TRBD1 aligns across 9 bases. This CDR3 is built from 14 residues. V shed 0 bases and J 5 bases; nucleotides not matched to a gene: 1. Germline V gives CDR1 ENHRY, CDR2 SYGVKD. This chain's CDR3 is CAISESGQGYGYTF. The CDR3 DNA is TGTGCCATCAGTGAGTCCGGACAGGGGTATGGCTACACCTTC.

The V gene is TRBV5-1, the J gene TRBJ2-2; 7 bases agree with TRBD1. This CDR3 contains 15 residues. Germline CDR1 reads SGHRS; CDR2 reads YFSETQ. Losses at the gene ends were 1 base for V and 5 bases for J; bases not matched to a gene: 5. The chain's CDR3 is CASSLQSGGTGELFF. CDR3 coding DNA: TGCGCCAGCAGCTTGCAATCAGGGGGTACCGGGGAGCTGTTTTTT.

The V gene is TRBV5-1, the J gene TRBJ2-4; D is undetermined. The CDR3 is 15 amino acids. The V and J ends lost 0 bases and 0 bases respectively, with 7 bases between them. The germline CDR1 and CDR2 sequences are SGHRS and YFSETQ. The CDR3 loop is CASSLAGEAKNIQYF. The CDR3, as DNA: TGCGCCAGCAGCTTGGCCGGTGAAGCCAAAAACATTCAGTACTTC.

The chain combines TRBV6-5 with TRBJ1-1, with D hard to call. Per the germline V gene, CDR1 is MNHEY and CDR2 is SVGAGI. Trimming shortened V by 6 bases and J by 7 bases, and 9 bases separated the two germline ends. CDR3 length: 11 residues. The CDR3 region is CASSVYSEAFF. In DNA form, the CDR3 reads TGTGCCAGCAGCGTTTACAGTGAAGCTTTCTTT.

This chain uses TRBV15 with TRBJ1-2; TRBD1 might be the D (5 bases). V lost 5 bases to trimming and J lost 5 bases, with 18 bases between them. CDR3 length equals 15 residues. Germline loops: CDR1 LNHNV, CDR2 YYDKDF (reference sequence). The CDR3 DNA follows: TGTGCCACCAGCTTCTCCGCACCGGGGGAATATGGCTACACCTTC. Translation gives CATSFSAPGEYGYTF.

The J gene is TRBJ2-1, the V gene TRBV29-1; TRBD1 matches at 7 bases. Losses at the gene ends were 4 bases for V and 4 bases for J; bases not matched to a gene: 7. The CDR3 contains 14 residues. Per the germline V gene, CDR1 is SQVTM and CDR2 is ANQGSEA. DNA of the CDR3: TGCAGCGTTGTAGGGACAGCCCTTTACAATGAGCAGTTCTTC. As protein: CSVVGTALYNEQFF.

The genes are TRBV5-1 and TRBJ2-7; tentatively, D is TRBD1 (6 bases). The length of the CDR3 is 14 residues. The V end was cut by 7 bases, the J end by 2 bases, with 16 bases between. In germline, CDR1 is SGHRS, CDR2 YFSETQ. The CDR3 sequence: CASRTTGLPYEQYF. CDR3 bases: TGCGCCAGCCGTACGACAGGTTTGCCCTACGAGCAGTACTTC.

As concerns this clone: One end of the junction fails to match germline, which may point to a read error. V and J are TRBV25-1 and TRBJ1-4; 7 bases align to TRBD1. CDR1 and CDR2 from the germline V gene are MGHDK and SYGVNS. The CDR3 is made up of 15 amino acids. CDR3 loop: CASSGGTATNEKLFF. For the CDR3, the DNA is TGTGCCAGCAGTGGCGGGACAGCAACAAATGAAAAACTGTTTTTT.

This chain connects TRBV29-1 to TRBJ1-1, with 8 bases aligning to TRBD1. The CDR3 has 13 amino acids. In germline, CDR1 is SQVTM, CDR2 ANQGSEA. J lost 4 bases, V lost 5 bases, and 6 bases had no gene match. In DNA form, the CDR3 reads TGCAGCGTTTCCAGGGGGCAGAGCACTGAAGCTTTCTTT. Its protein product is CSVSRGQSTEAFF.

The CDR3 DNA follows: TGTGCCAGCAAACCGGGACAGCTTAGCAATCAGCCCCAGCATTTT. It codes for CASKPGQLSNQPQHF. The chain combines TRBV28 with TRBJ1-5; TRBD1 matches at 7 bases. The trim removed 7 bases at V and 0 bases at J, leaving 6 bases unmatched. The CDR3 is made up of 15 amino acids. The germline gives CDR1 MDHEN, CDR2 SYDVKM.

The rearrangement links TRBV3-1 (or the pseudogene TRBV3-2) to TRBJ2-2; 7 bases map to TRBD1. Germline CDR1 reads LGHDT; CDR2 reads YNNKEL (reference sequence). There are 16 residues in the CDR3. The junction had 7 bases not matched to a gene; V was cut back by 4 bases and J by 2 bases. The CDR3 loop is CASSRRTGANTGELFF. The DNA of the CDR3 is TGTGCCAGCAGCCGCCGGACAGGCGCTAACACCGGGGAGCTGTTTTTT.

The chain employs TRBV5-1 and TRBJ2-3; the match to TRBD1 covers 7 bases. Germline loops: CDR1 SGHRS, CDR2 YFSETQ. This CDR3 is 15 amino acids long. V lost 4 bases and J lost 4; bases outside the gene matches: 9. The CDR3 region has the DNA TGCGCCAGCAGCCTACGACAGGGACGGGCAGATACGCAGTATTTT. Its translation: CASSLRQGRADTQYF.

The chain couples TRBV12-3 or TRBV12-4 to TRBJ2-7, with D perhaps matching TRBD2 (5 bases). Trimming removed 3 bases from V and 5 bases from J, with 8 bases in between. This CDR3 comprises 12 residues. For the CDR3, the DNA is TGTGCCAGCAGTTTTACGGGAAACGAGCAGTACTTC. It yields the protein CASSFTGNEQYF.

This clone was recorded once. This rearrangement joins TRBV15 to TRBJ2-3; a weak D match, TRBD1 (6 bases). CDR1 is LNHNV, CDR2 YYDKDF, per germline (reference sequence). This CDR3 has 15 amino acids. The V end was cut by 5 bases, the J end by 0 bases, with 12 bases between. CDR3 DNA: TGTGCCACCAGCCGGAAAACAGGGAGCACAGATACGCAGTATTTT. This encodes CATSRKTGSTDTQYF.

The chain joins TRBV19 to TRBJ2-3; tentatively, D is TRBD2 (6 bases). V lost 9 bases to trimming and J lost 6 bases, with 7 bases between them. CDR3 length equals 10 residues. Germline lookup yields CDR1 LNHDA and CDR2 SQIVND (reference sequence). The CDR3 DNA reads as TGTGCCAGCGCGGGGGATACGCAGTATTTT. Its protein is CASAGDTQYF. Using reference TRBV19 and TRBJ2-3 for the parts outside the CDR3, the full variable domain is DGGITQSPKYLFRKEGQNVTLSCEQNLNHDAMYWYRQDPGQGLRLIYYSQIVNDFQKGDIAEGYSVSREKKESFPLTVTSAQKNPTAFYLCASAGDTQYFGPGTRLTVL.